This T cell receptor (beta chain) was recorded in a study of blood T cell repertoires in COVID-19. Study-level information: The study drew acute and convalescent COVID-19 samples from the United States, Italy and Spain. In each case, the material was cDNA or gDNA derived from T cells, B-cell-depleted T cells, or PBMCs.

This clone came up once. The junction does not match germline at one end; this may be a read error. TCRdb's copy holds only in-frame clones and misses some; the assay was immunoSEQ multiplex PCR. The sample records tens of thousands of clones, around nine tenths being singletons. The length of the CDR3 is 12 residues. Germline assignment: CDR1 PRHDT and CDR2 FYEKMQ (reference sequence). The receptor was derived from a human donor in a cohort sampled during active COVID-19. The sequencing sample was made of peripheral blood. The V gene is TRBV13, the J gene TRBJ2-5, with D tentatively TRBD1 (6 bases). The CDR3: CASSQGSSGRDF. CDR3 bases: TGTGCCAGCAGCCAGGGGAGCTCGGGAAGGGACTTC.